The present entry profiles one T cell receptor beta chain with its context. Its antigen is not known. The record originates from a study of vaccination and CD4 T cells after COVID-19. An Oncomine TCR Beta short-read assay was used to sequence the DNA from cultured CD4+ T cells. One entry per CDR3 protein results from TCRdb running MiXCR on the PCR reads. This sample has approximately 15,000 distinct CDR3 sequences; about 28% occur once, and the top ten carry under 20%. This CDR3 has 16 residues. Germline CDR1 and CDR2: SNHLY and FYNNEI. With 0 bases removed from V and 2 bases from J, the gap between germline ends came to 13 bases. Treatment indicated: roughly ten-day PBMC culture with coronavirus spike peptide pools or control peptides (ViraFEST assay).

The specimen sequenced was cultured CD4+ T cells from blood. The rearrangement joins TRBV2 to TRBJ2-5, with a tentative D call TRBD2 (5 bases). This clonotype was obtained from a human donor with COVID-19. CDR3 DNA: TGTGCCAGCAGTGAAGCGCATCAGCCGGGGCAAGAGACCCAGTACTTC. Its translation is CASSEAHQPGQETQYF.